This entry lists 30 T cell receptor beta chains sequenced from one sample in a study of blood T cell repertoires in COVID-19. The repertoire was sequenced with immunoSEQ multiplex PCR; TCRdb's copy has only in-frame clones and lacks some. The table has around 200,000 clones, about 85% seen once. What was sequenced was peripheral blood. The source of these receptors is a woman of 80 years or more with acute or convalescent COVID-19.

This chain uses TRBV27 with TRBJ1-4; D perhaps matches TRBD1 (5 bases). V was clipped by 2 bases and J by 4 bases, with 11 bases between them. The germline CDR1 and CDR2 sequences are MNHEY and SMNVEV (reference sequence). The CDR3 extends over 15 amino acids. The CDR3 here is CASSLQGSFNEKLFF. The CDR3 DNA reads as TGTGCCAGCAGTTTACAGGGCAGCTTTAATGAAAAACTGTTTTTT. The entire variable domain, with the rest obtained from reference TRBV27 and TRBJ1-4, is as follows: EAQVTQNPRYLITVTGKKLTVTCSQNMNHEYMSWYRQDPGLGLRQIYYSMNVEVTDKGDVPEGYKVSRKEKRNFPLILESPSPNQTSLYFCASSLQGSFNEKLFFGSGTQLSVL.

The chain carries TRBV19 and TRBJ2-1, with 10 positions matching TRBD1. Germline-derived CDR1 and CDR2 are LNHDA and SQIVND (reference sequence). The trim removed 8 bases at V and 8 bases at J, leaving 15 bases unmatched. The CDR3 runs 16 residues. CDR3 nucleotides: TGTGCCAGTCAACTAGGCTCGGGGACAGGGGACGATGAGCAGTTCTTC. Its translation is CASQLGSGTGDDEQFF.

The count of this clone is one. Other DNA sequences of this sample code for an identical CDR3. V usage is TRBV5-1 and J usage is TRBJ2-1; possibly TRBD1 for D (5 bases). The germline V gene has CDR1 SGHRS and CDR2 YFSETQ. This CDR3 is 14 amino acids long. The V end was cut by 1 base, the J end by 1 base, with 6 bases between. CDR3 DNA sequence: TGCGCCAGCAGCTTGTCAGGGTCCTACAATGAGCAGTTCTTC. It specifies CASSLSGSYNEQFF.

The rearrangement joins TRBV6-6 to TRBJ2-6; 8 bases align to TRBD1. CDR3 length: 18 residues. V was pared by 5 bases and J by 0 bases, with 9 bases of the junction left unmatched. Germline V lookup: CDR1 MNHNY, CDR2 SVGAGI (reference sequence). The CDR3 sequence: CASSQRRTGNSGANVLTF. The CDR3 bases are TGTGCCAGCAGTCAGAGACGGACAGGGAACTCTGGGGCCAACGTCCTGACTTTC.

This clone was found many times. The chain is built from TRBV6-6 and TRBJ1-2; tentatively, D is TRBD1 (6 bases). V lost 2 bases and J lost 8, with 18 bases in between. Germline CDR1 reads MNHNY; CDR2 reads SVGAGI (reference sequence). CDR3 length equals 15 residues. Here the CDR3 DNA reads TGTGCCAGCAGTTACCCCCGTACAGGGCTCGGCGGCTACACCTTC. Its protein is CASSYPRTGLGGYTF.

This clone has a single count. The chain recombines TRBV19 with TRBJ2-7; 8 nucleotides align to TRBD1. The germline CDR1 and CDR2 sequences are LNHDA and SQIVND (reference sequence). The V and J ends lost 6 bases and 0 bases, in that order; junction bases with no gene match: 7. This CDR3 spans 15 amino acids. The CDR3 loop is CASSPTGVFSYEQYF. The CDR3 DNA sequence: TGTGCCAGTAGCCCGACAGGGGTTTTCTCCTACGAGCAGTACTTC.

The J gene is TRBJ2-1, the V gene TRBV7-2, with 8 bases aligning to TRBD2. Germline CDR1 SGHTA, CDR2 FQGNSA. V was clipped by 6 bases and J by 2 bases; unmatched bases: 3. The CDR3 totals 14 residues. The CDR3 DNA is TGTGCCAGCAGGTCCGGGGGGGCCTACAATGAGCAGTTCTTC. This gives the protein CASRSGGAYNEQFF.

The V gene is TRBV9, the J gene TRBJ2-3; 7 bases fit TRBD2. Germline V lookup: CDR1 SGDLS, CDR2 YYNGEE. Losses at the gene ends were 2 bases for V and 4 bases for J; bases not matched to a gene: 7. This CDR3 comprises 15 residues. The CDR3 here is CASSVLGGSADTQYF. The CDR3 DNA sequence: TGTGCCAGCAGCGTCCTTGGCGGGAGTGCAGATACGCAGTATTTT.

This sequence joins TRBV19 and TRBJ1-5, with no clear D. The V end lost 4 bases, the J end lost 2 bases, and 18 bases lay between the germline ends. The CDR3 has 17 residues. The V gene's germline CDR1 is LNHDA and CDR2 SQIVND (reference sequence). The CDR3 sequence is CASSTLPQTIRNQPQHF. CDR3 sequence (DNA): TGTGCCAGTAGTACACTACCCCAGACTATCCGCAATCAGCCCCAGCATTTT.

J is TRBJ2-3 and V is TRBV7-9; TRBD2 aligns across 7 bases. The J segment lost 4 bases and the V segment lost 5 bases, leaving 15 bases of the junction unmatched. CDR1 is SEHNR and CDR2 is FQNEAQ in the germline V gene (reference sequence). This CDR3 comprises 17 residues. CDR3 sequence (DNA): TGTGCCAGCAGCCCCCCGCCCTGGGACTACGAATCAGATACGCAGTATTTT. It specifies CASSPPPWDYESDTQYF.

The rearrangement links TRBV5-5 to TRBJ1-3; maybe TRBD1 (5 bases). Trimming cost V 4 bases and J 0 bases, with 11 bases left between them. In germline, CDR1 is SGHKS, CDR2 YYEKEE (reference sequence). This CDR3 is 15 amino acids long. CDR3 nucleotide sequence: TGTGCCAGCAGCCTGACAGTAGACTCTGGAAACACCATATATTTT. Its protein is CASSLTVDSGNTIYF.

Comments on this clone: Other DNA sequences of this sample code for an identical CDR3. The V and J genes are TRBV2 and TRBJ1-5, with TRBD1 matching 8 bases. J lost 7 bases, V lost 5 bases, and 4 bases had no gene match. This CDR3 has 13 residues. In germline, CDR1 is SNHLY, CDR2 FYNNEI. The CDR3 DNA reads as TGTGCCAGCAGTTCCGACAGGGGACAGCCCCAGCATTTT. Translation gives CASSSDRGQPQHF.

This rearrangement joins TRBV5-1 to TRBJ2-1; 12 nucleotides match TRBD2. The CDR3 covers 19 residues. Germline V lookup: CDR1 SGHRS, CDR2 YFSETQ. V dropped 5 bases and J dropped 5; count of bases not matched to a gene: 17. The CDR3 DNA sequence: TGCGCCAGCAGACGATGGACTAGCGGGACAACCGGGGCCCACAATGAGCAGTTCTTC. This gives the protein CASRRWTSGTTGAHNEQFF.

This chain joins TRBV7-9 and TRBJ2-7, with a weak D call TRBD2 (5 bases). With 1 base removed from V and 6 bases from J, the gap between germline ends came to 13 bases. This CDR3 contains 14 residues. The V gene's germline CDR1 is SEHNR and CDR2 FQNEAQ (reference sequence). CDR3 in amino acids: CASSLEGARTEQYF. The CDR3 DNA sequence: TGTGCCAGCAGCTTAGAGGGAGCAAGGACCGAGCAGTACTTC. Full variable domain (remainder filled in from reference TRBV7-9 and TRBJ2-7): DTGVSQNPRHKITKRGQNVTFRCDPISEHNRLYWYRQTLGQGPEFLTYFQNEAQLEKSRLLSDRFSAERPKGSFSTLEIQRTEQGDSAMYLCASSLEGARTEQYFGPGTRLTVT.

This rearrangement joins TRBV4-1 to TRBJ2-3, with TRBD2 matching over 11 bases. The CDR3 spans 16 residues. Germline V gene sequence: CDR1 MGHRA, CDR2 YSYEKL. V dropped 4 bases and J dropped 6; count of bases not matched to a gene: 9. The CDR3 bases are TGCGCCAGCAGCCTTTTCGGACTAGCGGGCATGGATACGCAGTATTTT. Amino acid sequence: CASSLFGLAGMDTQYF.

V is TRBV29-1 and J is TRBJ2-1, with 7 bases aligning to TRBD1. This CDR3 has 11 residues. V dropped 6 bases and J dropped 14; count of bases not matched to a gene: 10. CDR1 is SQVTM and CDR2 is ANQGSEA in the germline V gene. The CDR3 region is CSVKSGGQEFF. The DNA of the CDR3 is TGCAGCGTAAAGTCGGGCGGACAGGAGTTCTTC.

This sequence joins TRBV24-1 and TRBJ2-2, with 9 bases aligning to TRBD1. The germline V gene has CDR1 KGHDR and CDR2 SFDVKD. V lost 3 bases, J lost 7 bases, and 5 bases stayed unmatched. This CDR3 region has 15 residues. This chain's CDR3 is CATSDLQGAGGELFF. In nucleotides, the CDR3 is TGTGCCACCAGTGATCTACAGGGGGCTGGCGGGGAGCTGTTTTTT.

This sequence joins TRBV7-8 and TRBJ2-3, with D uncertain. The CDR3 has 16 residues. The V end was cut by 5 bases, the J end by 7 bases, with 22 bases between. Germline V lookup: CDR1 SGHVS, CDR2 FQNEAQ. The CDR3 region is CASSPYDTPSTNTQYF. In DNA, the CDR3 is TGTGCCAGCAGCCCCTACGACACCCCAAGTACGAATACGCAGTATTTT.

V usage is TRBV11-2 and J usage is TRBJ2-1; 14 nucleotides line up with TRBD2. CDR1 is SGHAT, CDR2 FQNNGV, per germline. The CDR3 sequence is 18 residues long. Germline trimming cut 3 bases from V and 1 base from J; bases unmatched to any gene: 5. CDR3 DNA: TGTGCCAGCAGCTTCGGACTAGCGGGAGGTTCGTCCTACAATGAGCAGTTCTTC. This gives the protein CASSFGLAGGSSYNEQFF.

The CDR3 sequence: CAWRAGDRGPYEQYF. The CDR3 DNA reads TGTGCCTGGAGAGCAGGGGACAGGGGGCCCTACGAGCAGTACTTC. The chain links TRBV30 to TRBJ2-7, with TRBD1 matching 12 bases. V gave up 3 bases and J gave up 2 bases; unmatched junction bases: 5. The CDR3 spans 15 residues. CDR1 and CDR2 from the germline V gene are GTSNPN and SVGIG (reference sequence).

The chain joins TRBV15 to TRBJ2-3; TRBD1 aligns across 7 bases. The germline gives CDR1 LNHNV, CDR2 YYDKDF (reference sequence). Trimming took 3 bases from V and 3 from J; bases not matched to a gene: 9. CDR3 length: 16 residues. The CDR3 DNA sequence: TGTGCCACCAGCAGGCCTCGACAGGGCTCGACAGATACGCAGTATTTT. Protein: CATSRPRQGSTDTQYF. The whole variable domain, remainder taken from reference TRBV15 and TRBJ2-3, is DAMVIQNPRYQVTQFGKPVTLSCSQTLNHNVMYWYQQKSSQAPKLLFHYYDKDFNNEADTPDNFQSRRPNTSFCFLDIRSPGLGDTAMYLCATSRPRQGSTDTQYFGPGTRLTVL.

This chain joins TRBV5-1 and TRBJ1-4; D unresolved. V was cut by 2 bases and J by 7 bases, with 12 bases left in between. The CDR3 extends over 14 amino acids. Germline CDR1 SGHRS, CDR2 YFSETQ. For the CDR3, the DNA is TGCGCCAGCAGCTTTAATGAGGGTTCTGAAAAACTGTTTTTT. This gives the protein CASSFNEGSEKLFF.

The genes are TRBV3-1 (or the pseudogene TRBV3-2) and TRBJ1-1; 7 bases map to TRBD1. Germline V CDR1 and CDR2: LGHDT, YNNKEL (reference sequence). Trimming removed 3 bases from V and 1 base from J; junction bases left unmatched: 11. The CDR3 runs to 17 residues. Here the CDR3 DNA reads TGTGCCAGCAGCCACGATAGGACAGGCGCCAGGAACACTGAAGCTTTCTTT. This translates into CASSHDRTGARNTEAFF.

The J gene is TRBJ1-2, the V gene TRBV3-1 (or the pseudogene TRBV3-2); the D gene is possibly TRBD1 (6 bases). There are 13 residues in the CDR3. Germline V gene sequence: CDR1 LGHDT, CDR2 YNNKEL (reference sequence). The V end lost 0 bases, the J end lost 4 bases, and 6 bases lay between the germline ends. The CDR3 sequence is CASSQDRGYGYTF. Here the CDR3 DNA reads TGTGCCAGCAGCCAAGACAGGGGCTATGGCTACACCTTC.

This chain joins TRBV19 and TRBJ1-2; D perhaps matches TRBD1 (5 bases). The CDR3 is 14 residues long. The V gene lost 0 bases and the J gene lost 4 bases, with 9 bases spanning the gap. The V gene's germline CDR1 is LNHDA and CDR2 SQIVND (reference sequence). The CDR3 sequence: CASSIEAGPYGYTF. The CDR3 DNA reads TGTGCCAGTAGTATAGAGGCAGGGCCCTATGGCTACACCTTC.

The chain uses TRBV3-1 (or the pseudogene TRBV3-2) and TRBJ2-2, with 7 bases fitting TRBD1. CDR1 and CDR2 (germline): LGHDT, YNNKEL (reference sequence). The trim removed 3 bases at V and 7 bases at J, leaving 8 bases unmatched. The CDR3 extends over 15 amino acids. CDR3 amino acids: CASSQRTGVVGELFF. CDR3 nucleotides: TGTGCCAGCAGCCAGCGGACAGGTGTAGTCGGGGAGCTGTTTTTT.

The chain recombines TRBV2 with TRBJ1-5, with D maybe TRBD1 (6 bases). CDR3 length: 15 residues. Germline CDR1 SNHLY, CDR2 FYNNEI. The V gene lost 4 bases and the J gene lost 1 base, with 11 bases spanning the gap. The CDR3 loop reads CASSGGQTSNQPQHF. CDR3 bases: TGTGCCAGCAGTGGTGGACAGACCAGCAATCAGCCCCAGCATTTT.

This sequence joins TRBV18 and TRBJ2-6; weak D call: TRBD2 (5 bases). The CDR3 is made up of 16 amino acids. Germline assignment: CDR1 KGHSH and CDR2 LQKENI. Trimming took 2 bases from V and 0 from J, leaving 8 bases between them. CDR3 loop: CASSPWESSGANVLTF. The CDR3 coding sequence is TGTGCCAGCTCACCATGGGAGAGCTCTGGGGCCAACGTCCTGACTTTC.

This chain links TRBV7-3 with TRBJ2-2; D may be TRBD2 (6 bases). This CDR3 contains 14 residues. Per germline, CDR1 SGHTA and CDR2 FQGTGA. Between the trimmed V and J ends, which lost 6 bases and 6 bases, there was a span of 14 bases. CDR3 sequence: CASRPAGRAGELFF. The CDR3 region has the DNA TGTGCCAGCAGACCAGCGGGTCGCGCCGGGGAGCTGTTTTTT. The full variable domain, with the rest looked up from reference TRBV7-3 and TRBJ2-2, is GAGVSQTPSNKVTEKGKYVELRCDPISGHTALYWYRQSLGQGPEFLIYFQGTGAADDSGLPNDRFFAVRPEGSVSTLKIQRTERGDSAVYLCASRPAGRAGELFFGEGSRLTVL.

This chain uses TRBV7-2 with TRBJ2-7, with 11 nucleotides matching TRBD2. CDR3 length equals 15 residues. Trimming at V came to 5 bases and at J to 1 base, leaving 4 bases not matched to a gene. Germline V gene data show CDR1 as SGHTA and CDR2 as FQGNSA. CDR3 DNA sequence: TGTGCCAGCAGCGCCACTAGCGGGGGATCCTACGAGCAGTACTTC. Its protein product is CASSATSGGSYEQYF.